Listed below are T cell receptor beta chains from one sample, sequenced in a study of T cells in Graves' hyperthyroidism and ophthalmopathy. TCRdb independently ran MiXCR on the multiplex PCR reads; one entry per CDR3 protein. Of fewer than 450,000 distinct CDR3 sequences listed, roughly a sixth are singletons. Sequencing was carried out using blood. These receptors originate from a woman aged 25 to 39 with Graves' hyperthyroidism that later progressed to Graves' ophthalmopathy. CDR3s include the opening cysteine and the closing phenylalanine or tryptophan. D genes are given only for firm matches. Size values are once, few and many counts, or a class for expanded clones, and some rows have none.

D: TRBD1; size: many; V: TRBV27; J: TRBJ2-3; CDR3: CASSSWTGGRLDTQYF; DNA: TGTGCCAGCAGTTCGTGGACAGGGGGCAGGTTGGATACGCAGTATTTT
D: .; size: many; V: TRBV6-5; J: TRBJ2-5; CDR3: CASSYRGFGETQYF; DNA: TGTGCCAGCAGTTACCGGGGATTCGGGGAGACCCAGTACTTC
D: .; size: few; V: TRBV9; J: TRBJ2-1; CDR3: CASSVAGKFHNEQFF; DNA: TGTGCCAGCAGCGTAGCGGGGAAATTCCACAATGAGCAGTTCTTC
D: TRBD2; size: many; V: TRBV7-9; J: TRBJ2-5; CDR3: CASSLAYRTSGGETQYF; DNA: TGTGCCAGCAGCTTAGCATACCGGACTAGCGGCGGAGAGACCCAGTACTTC
D: .; size: many; V: TRBV7-9; J: TRBJ2-2; CDR3: CASSLMRTPSRGELFF; DNA: TGTGCCAGCAGCCTAATGAGGACCCCATCACGGGGGGAGCTGTTTTTT
D: .; size: few; V: TRBV6-2/TRBV6-3; J: TRBJ1-5; CDR3: CASRTAPNQPQHF; DNA: TGTGCCAGTCGGACAGCACCCAATCAGCCCCAGCATTTT
D: .; size: .; V: TRBV4-1; J: TRBJ2-1; CDR3: CASSQGWGRGAYNEQFF; DNA: TGCGCCAGCAGTCAAGGCTGGGGACGCGGGGCCTACAATGAGCAGTTCTTC
D: .; size: few; V: TRBV14; J: TRBJ2-7; CDR3: CASSQESYEQYF; DNA: TGTGCCAGCAGCCAAGAGTCGTACGAGCAGTACTTC
D: TRBD1; size: many; V: TRBV30; J: TRBJ1-2; CDR3: CACPGQGNYGYTF; DNA: TGTGCCTGTCCGGGACAGGGGAACTATGGCTACACCTTC
D: .; size: .; V: TRBV10-3; J: TRBJ2-1; CDR3: CATYDGGPPYNEQFF; DNA: TGTGCCACCTATGATGGGGGGCCCCCTTACAATGAGCAGTTCTTC
D: TRBD1; size: .; V: TRBV20-1; J: TRBJ2-1; CDR3: CKTDRDNEQFF; DNA: TGCAAGACGGACAGGGACAATGAGCAGTTCTTC
D: .; size: many; V: TRBV2; J: TRBJ1-1; CDR3: CASTEGPNTEAFF; DNA: TGTGCCAGCACCGAAGGACCGAACACTGAAGCTTTCTTT
D: TRBD1; size: many; V: TRBV3-1; J: TRBJ1-1; CDR3: CASSPKSYGTAKNTEAFF; DNA: TGTGCCAGCAGCCCGAAATCATACGGGACAGCTAAGAACACTGAAGCTTTCTTT
D: .; size: many; V: TRBV6-5; J: TRBJ2-1; CDR3: CASSYDRYNEQFF; DNA: TGTGCCAGCAGTTACGATAGATACAATGAGCAGTTCTTC
D: .; size: many; V: TRBV7-9; J: TRBJ2-3; CDR3: CASSPPGSSARVTDTQYF; DNA: TGTGCCAGCAGCCCGCCAGGTAGTAGCGCCAGGGTCACAGATACGCAGTATTTT
D: TRBD2; size: .; V: TRBV28; J: TRBJ2-1; CDR3: CASGALADFYNEQFF; DNA: TGTGCCAGCGGAGCTCTAGCGGATTTCTACAATGAGCAGTTCTTC
D: .; size: .; V: TRBV6-1; J: TRBJ1-1; CDR3: CASSERGASNTEAFF; DNA: TGTGCCAGCAGTGAAAGGGGGGCCTCGAACACTGAAGCTTTCTTT
D: .; size: many; V: TRBV20-1; J: TRBJ1-2; CDR3: CSAVDSNYYGYTF; DNA: TGCAGTGCTGTGGACTCGAATTACTATGGCTACACCTTC
D: .; size: .; V: TRBV7-9; J: TRBJ2-3; CDR3: CASSFSSGGKDTQYF; DNA: TGTGCCAGCAGCTTTTCCTCGGGGGGCAAAGATACGCAGTATTTT
D: .; size: many; V: TRBV5-1; J: TRBJ2-7; CDR3: CASSLAEVNRYEQYF; DNA: TGCGCCAGCAGCTTGGCCGAGGTGAATAGGTACGAGCAGTACTTC
D: .; size: many; V: TRBV10-3; J: TRBJ1-1; CDR3: CAISDSLNTEAFF; DNA: TGTGCCATCAGTGACAGCTTGAACACTGAAGCTTTCTTT
D: .; size: .; V: TRBV7-9; J: TRBJ2-1; CDR3: CASRASGSPNEQFF; DNA: TGTGCCAGCAGAGCGTCCGGTTCGCCCAATGAGCAGTTCTTC
D: TRBD1; size: many; V: TRBV20-1; J: TRBJ2-1; CDR3: CSAATGLNEQFF; DNA: TGCAGTGCCGCGACAGGGCTGAATGAGCAGTTCTTC
D: .; size: many; V: TRBV5-8; J: TRBJ1-2; CDR3: CASSLELGRAYGYTF; DNA: TGTGCCAGCAGCTTGGAATTGGGCAGAGCCTATGGCTACACCTTC
D: .; size: .; V: TRBV19; J: TRBJ1-2; CDR3: CASMGGIGGLVGYTF; DNA: TGTGCCAGTATGGGCGGTATCGGGGGCTTAGTTGGCTACACCTTC
D: .; size: many; V: TRBV12-3/TRBV12-4; J: TRBJ2-1; CDR3: CASSQGRDEQFF; DNA: TGTGCCAGCAGCCAAGGACGGGATGAGCAGTTCTTC
D: .; size: many; V: TRBV20-1; J: TRBJ2-1; CDR3: CSAPGLTYNEQFF; DNA: TGCAGTGCTCCCGGACTAACCTACAATGAGCAGTTCTTC
D: TRBD1; size: .; V: TRBV28; J: TRBJ1-2; CDR3: CASVGTGSVYGYTF; DNA: TGTGCCAGCGTCGGGACAGGGAGCGTCTATGGCTACACCTTC
D: .; size: many; V: TRBV6-5; J: TRBJ1-2; CDR3: CASSYSGQSYGYTF; DNA: TGTGCCAGCAGTTACTCCGGACAGAGCTATGGCTACACCTTC
D: .; size: .; V: TRBV2; J: TRBJ2-7; CDR3: CASSQIFYEQYF; DNA: TGTGCCAGCAGCCAGATTTTCTACGAGCAGTACTTC
D: .; size: many; V: TRBV10-2; J: TRBJ2-3; CDR3: CASSGGRQTSSTDTQYF; DNA: TGCGCCAGCAGTGGAGGACGGCAAACCTCTAGCACAGATACGCAGTATTTT
D: TRBD2; size: few; V: TRBV6-2/TRBV6-3; J: TRBJ2-1; CDR3: CASSRDYYNEQFF; DNA: TGTGCCAGCAGTCGGGACTACTACAATGAGCAGTTCTTC
D: .; size: many; V: TRBV27; J: TRBJ1-1; CDR3: CASSLRGAGTEAFF; DNA: TGTGCCAGCAGTTTACGTGGTGCAGGGACTGAAGCTTTCTTT
D: TRBD1; size: many; V: TRBV27; J: TRBJ2-7; CDR3: CASSLSWTGALYEQYF; DNA: TGTGCCAGCAGTTTATCGTGGACAGGGGCCCTATACGAGCAGTACTTC
D: TRBD1; size: .; V: TRBV12-3/TRBV12-4; J: TRBJ2-3; CDR3: CASTPDRIYTDTQYF; DNA: TGTGCCAGCACCCCGGACAGGATATACACAGATACGCAGTATTTT
D: .; size: many; V: TRBV5-1; J: TRBJ1-4; CDR3: CASSLIPTATNEKLFF; DNA: TGCGCCAGCAGCTTGATTCCGACAGCAACTAATGAAAAACTGTTTTTT
D: .; size: .; V: TRBV12-3/TRBV12-4; J: TRBJ2-5; CDR3: CASSFAAETQYF; DNA: TGTGCCAGCAGTTTTGCCGCCGAGACCCAGTACTTC
D: .; size: few; V: TRBV4-1; J: TRBJ2-7; CDR3: CASSQEYQGGFYEQYF; DNA: TGCGCCAGCAGCCAAGAATATCAGGGGGGATTCTACGAGCAGTACTTC
D: .; size: .; V: TRBV5-1; J: TRBJ2-7; CDR3: CASSEGPYYEQYF; DNA: TGCGCCAGCAGCGAAGGACCCTACTACGAGCAGTACTTC
D: .; size: many; V: TRBV7-2; J: TRBJ2-1; CDR3: CASTPSWGGGYSYNEQFF; DNA: TGTGCCAGCACCCCAAGTTGGGGCGGGGGCTACTCCTACAATGAGCAGTTCTTC